This record looks at one T cell receptor (beta chain) sequence and its context. Method: immunoSEQ multiplex PCR; TCRdb's copy keeps in-frame clones and lacks some. The data contain 30,000 or so clones, more than 75% of them seen just once; the ten biggest clones take up 15% to 25%. The data were obtained in a study of OX40 agonist ivuxolimab in advanced cancers. Germline CDR1 is MDHEN and CDR2 is SYDVKM. This CDR3 comprises 17 residues. Trimming took off 6 bases at V and 5 bases at J, with 25 bases between the two ends. The genes are TRBV28 and TRBJ1-1, with D possibly being TRBD1 (6 bases). The source material was CD4+ or CD8+ T cells sorted from blood, sampled in a trial of the OX40 agonist ivuxolimab. The TCR sequence derives from an adult with an advanced solid tumor such as melanoma, head and neck, liver or kidney cancer. The CDR3 DNA reads TGTGCCAGCAGACCATATGCCGGGGCAGGGGAGATGACTGAAGCTTTCTTT. Protein sequence: CASRPYAGAGEMTEAFF.